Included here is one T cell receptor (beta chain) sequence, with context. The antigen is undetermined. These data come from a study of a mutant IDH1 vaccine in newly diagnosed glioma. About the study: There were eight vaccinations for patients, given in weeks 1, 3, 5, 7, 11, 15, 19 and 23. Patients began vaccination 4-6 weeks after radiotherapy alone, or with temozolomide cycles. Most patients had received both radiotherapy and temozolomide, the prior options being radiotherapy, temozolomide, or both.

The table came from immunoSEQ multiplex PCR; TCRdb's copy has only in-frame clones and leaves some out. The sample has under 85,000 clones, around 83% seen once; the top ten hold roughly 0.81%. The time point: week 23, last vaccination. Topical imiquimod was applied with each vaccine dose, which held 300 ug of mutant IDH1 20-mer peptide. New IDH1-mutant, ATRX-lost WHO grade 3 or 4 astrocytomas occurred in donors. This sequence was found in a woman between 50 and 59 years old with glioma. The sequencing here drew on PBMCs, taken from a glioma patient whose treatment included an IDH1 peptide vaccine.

The CDR3 bases are TGTGCCAGCAGTTCGGCAGGGGGCAGCCCCTACGAGCAGTACTTC. Translation gives CASSSAGGSPYEQYF. The chain links TRBV27 to TRBJ2-7, with 8 nucleotides matching TRBD1. V lost 4 bases and J lost 2; bases outside the gene matches: 7. The germline V gene encodes CDR1 MNHEY and CDR2 SMNVEV (reference sequence). The CDR3 covers 15 residues.